The source of this T cell receptor beta chain is a study of T cell repertoires in cytomegalovirus infection. Study as a whole: CMV infection and matching HLA type were both indicated by public TCR beta signatures. Findings and caveats of the study: Adding up the frequency of public TCR beta families identified people who carried CMV plus the relevant HLA. The response measured ex vivo was dominated by TCR beta clonotypes (HLA-C-restricted and CMV-specific).

TCRdb used MiXCR to reprocess the reads, holding one entry per CDR3 protein. The sample includes 310,000 or so distinct CDR3 sequences, 25% seen only once; the top ten take 11% to 15%. Germline loops: CDR1 MNHEY, CDR2 SVGAGI. The CDR3 totals 15 residues. The germline V and J ends were trimmed by 4 bases and 2 bases, with 14 bases remaining between them. Comments on this clonotype: Its antigen remains unidentified.

Sequencing used PBMCs. The chain recombines TRBV6-5 with TRBJ1-2; a weak D match, TRBD1 (5 bases). The sequence was obtained from a human donor in good health (CMV status not recorded). Some clones in this sample may be carry-over from other donors' samples. CDR3 DNA: TGTGCCAGCAGTTCCCCCCTCGGGGGAAACTATGGCTACACCTTC. It specifies CASSSPLGGNYGYTF.